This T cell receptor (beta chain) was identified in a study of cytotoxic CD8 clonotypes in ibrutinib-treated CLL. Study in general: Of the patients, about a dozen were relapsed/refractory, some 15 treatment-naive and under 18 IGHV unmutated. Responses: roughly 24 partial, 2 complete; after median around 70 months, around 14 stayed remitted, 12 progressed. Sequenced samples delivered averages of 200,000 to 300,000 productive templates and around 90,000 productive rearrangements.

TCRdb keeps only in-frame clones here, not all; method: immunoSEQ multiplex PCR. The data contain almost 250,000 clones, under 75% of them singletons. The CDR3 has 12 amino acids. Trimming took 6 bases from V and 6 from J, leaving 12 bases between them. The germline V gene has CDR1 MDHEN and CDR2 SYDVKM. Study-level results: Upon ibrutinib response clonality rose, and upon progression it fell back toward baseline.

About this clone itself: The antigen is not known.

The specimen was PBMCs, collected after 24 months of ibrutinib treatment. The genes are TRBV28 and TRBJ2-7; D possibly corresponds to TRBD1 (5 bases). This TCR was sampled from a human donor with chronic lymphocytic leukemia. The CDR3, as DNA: TGTGCCAGCAGCCTTGACAGCCTCGAGCAGTACTTC. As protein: CASSLDSLEQYF.